Each of the 32 T cell receptor beta chains below was sequenced from the same sample in a study of T cells in Graves' hyperthyroidism and ophthalmopathy. Amplified regions were TCR beta CDR3 sequences from RNA transcripts. The HTBI primer set was used in a first-round RT-PCR of the TCR CDR3. MiXCR, applied by TCRdb to the multiplex PCR reads, yields one record per CDR3 protein. This repertoire shows hundreds of thousands of distinct CDR3 sequences, around 20% found once; its top ten account for roughly 40%. Sequenced input: blood. These receptors were taken from a man between 45 and 60 years old with Graves' ophthalmopathy.

The table lists this clonotype with a few counts. The rearrangement links TRBV7-3 to TRBJ2-1; 7 bases are a match to TRBD1. Germline CDR1 and CDR2: SGHTA and FQGTGA. V was clipped by 3 bases and J by 4 bases; unmatched bases: 6. The CDR3 sequence is 15 residues long. The CDR3: CASSFDRARYNEQFF. The CDR3 DNA reads as TGTGCCAGCAGCTTCGACAGGGCGAGGTACAATGAGCAGTTCTTC.

This clonotype was detected ten times or more. In DNA, the CDR3 is TGTGCCAGCAGTTGGGGACAGGGTAGCTACAATGAGCAGTTCTTC. This gives the protein CASSWGQGSYNEQFF. This chain joins TRBV6-1 and TRBJ2-1, with TRBD1 identical over 9 bases. The CDR3 runs to 15 residues. Germline V gives CDR1 MNHNS, CDR2 SASEGT. The V gene end was trimmed by 5 bases and the J gene end by 3 bases; junction bases not matched to a gene: 5.

The rearrangement links TRBV20-1 to TRBJ2-1; D is unclear. This CDR3 has 9 amino acids. Between the trimmed V and J ends, which lost 7 bases and 7 bases, there was a span of 5 bases. The germline V gene encodes CDR1 DFQATT and CDR2 SNEGSKA (reference sequence). The CDR3 DNA sequence: TGCAGTGTGAGGAATGAGCAGTTCTTC. It specifies CSVRNEQFF.

This clonotype has a count of ten or more. This chain uses TRBV13 with TRBJ1-3; D is possibly TRBD1 (5 bases). V was cut by 0 bases and J by 4 bases, with 7 bases left in between. The CDR3 spans 14 residues. Germline V gene lookup returns CDR1 PRHDT and CDR2 FYEKMQ (reference sequence). CDR3: CASSLGGAGNTIYF. In DNA form, the CDR3 reads TGTGCCAGCAGCTTAGGAGGGGCAGGAAACACCATATATTTT.

The rearrangement links TRBV20-1 to TRBJ2-7, with 7 bases lining up with TRBD1. Germline V lookup: CDR1 DFQATT, CDR2 SNEGSKA (reference sequence). V was clipped by 3 bases and J by 5 bases; unmatched bases: 10. The CDR3 runs 14 residues. This chain's CDR3 is CSASGQGVWDEQYF. DNA for the CDR3: TGCAGTGCTAGTGGCCAGGGGGTCTGGGACGAGCAGTACTTC.

This clonotype was detected a few times. This chain connects TRBV9 to TRBJ1-1, with D tentatively TRBD1 (6 bases). The CDR3 is 15 amino acids. V was cut by 3 bases and J by 4 bases, with 16 bases left in between. Germline CDR1 and CDR2: SGDLS and YYNGEE. CDR3: CASSAEQGLVTEAFF. The CDR3 DNA reads as TGTGCCAGCAGCGCCGAGCAGGGGTTGGTCACTGAAGCTTTCTTT.

V is TRBV5-1 and J is TRBJ2-3; the match to TRBD2 covers 7 bases. CDR3 length equals 16 residues. Germline lookup yields CDR1 SGHRS and CDR2 YFSETQ. V lost 0 bases and J lost 5; bases outside the gene matches: 9. CDR3 sequence: CASSLGGGSAQDTQYF. In DNA, the CDR3 is TGCGCCAGCAGCTTGGGTGGCGGGAGCGCCCAAGATACGCAGTATTTT.

This clonotype occurred many times. The chain couples TRBV3-1 to TRBJ2-3, with 12 nucleotides matching TRBD2. V was clipped by 1 base and J by 5 bases; unmatched bases: 7. CDR1 LGHDT and CDR2 YNNKEL come from the germline V gene (reference sequence). The CDR3 length is 17 residues. Here the CDR3 DNA reads TGTGCCAGCAGCCAAGGACTAGCGGGAGTAAATGGAGATACGCAGTATTTT. Translating it yields CASSQGLAGVNGDTQYF.

The chain is built from TRBV20-1 and TRBJ2-2; D gene uncertain. The CDR3 has 17 amino acids. The V end lost 0 bases, the J end lost 3 bases, and 17 bases lay between the germline ends. Germline CDR1 and CDR2: DFQATT and SNEGSKA (reference sequence). CDR3 in amino acids: CSARDRRGVADTGELFF. CDR3 sequence (DNA): TGCAGTGCTAGAGATCGGAGAGGAGTTGCGGACACCGGGGAGCTGTTTTTT.

This clonotype showed up many times. The chain carries TRBV10-2 and TRBJ2-1; 10 bases line up with TRBD1. CDR1 is WSHSY and CDR2 is SAAADI in the germline V gene. This CDR3 region has 18 residues. V lost 10 bases and J lost 5; bases outside the gene matches: 20. The DNA of the CDR3 is TGCGCCATCGAATCCCGGGACAGGGGCCGCCGAGAGAACAATGAGCAGTTCTTC. Its protein product is CAIESRDRGRRENNEQFF.

This clonotype was observed many times. The rearrangement uses TRBV20-1 and TRBJ2-7; no definite D call. Trimming took off 4 bases at V and 2 bases at J, with 12 bases between the two ends. Germline V lookup: CDR1 DFQATT, CDR2 SNEGSKA (reference sequence). The CDR3 is made up of 13 amino acids. The CDR3 DNA sequence: TGCAGTGCTACTTGGGAAGGCACCTACGAGCAGTACTTC. Protein: CSATWEGTYEQYF.

The V call is TRBV29-1, the J call TRBJ2-5; 11 positions match TRBD1. Germline values: CDR1 SQVTM, CDR2 ANQGSEA. With V trimmed by 7 bases and J by 11 bases, 15 bases remained unmatched. The CDR3 has 14 residues. The CDR3 DNA reads TGCAGCGCCCAGGAGGAGGGGACAGGGGGGAAACAGTACTTC. Translating gives CSAQEEGTGGKQYF.

This chain links TRBV12-3 or TRBV12-4 with TRBJ1-2; unclear D gene. The CDR3 runs 18 residues. The V end was cut by 2 bases, the J end by 1 base, with 20 bases between. CDR3 nucleotide sequence: TGTGCCAGCAGTTTAAGAGTTTTATTACAACGCAATAACTATGGCTACACCTTC. It codes for CASSLRVLLQRNNYGYTF.

The chain has TRBV20-1 and TRBJ2-3; 11 bases are a match to TRBD2. Trimming took 6 bases from V and 0 from J; bases not matched to a gene: 8. Looked up from germline, CDR1 is DFQATT and CDR2 is SNEGSKA (reference sequence). This CDR3 is built from 16 residues. This chain's CDR3 is CSAETSGSRSTDTQYF. CDR3 bases: TGCAGTGCCGAAACTAGCGGGAGTAGGAGCACAGATACGCAGTATTTT.

The chain couples TRBV5-1 to TRBJ2-1, with 9 bases lining up with TRBD1. This CDR3 is built from 17 residues. Trimming removed 4 bases from V and 0 bases from J; junction bases left unmatched: 8. The germline V gene has CDR1 SGHRS and CDR2 YFSETQ. This CDR3 reads CASSPWGQGSSYNEQFF. CDR3 nucleotide sequence: TGCGCCAGCAGCCCTTGGGGACAGGGCAGCTCCTACAATGAGCAGTTCTTC.

This clonotype appeared many times. The gene calls are TRBV11-3 and TRBJ2-7; D is unresolved. Germline V gene lookup returns CDR1 SGHNT and CDR2 YENEEA. V was trimmed by 3 bases and J by 4 bases, leaving 7 bases between them. The CDR3 sequence is 12 residues long. The CDR3: CASSFIRYEQYF. The CDR3 DNA follows: TGTGCCAGCAGCTTCATTCGATACGAGCAGTACTTC.

This clonotype was seen just once. The genes are TRBV6-1 and TRBJ2-7, with 8 positions matching TRBD1. Germline lookup yields CDR1 MNHNS and CDR2 SASEGT. V shed 0 bases and J 6 bases; nucleotides not matched to a gene: 10. The CDR3 is 16 residues long. In DNA, the CDR3 is TGTGCCAGCAGTGAAGCAGCCAGGGGGCGGTCAGGCGAGCAGTACTTC. It yields the protein CASSEAARGRSGEQYF.

This clonotype was seen many times. This sequence joins TRBV30 and TRBJ2-1, with D possibly being TRBD2 (7 bases). V lost 5 bases to trimming and J lost 5 bases, with 19 bases between them. Germline loops: CDR1 GTSNPN, CDR2 SVGIG (reference sequence). The CDR3 is 15 residues long. This CDR3 is CAWARGAGVNNEQFF. The CDR3 nucleotides read TGTGCCTGGGCCCGGGGGGCGGGAGTCAACAATGAGCAGTTCTTC.

This clonotype has just a few counts. V usage is TRBV4-1 and J usage is TRBJ2-3; TRBD2 aligns across 15 bases. CDR1 and CDR2 (germline): MGHRA, YSYEKL. The trim removed 1 base at V and 4 bases at J, leaving 6 bases unmatched. This CDR3 region has 18 residues. The CDR3 loop reads CASSQVSGLAGGADTQYF. CDR3 DNA sequence: TGCGCCAGCAGCCAAGTTTCGGGACTAGCGGGAGGAGCAGATACGCAGTATTTT.

This clonotype has more than one count but fewer than ten. The chain uses TRBV4-1 and TRBJ2-1; D ambiguous. Germline CDR1 and CDR2: MGHRA and YSYEKL. The V end lost 4 bases, the J end lost 7 bases, and 17 bases lay between the germline ends. The CDR3 consists of 15 residues. CDR3 coding DNA: TGCGCCAGCAGCCCGGGCAGACAAACCACAAATGAGCAGTTCTTC. This gives the protein CASSPGRQTTNEQFF.

This clonotype has more than one count but fewer than ten. The J gene is TRBJ2-4, the V gene TRBV28; D call uncertain. Germline lookup yields CDR1 MDHEN and CDR2 SYDVKM. Trimming removed 5 bases from V and 3 bases from J, with 14 bases in between. The CDR3 spans 15 residues. CDR3 bases: TGTGCCAGCAGTGAGGTTGGAGAGGTCAAAAACATTCAGTACTTC. This gives the protein CASSEVGEVKNIQYF.

This clonotype was found many times. The V call is TRBV28, the J call TRBJ2-7; 8 positions agree with TRBD1. The CDR3 extends over 15 amino acids. The V segment lost 5 bases and the J segment 0 bases; nucleotides outside the gene matches: 6. CDR1 MDHEN and CDR2 SYDVKM come from the germline V gene. CDR3 region: CASSTTGQGSYEQYF. Here the CDR3 DNA reads TGTGCCAGCAGTACCACCGGACAGGGCTCCTACGAGCAGTACTTC.

This clonotype was detected many times. The rearrangement joins TRBV7-9 to TRBJ2-7; TRBD1 matches at 8 bases. Per the germline V gene, CDR1 is SEHNR and CDR2 is FQNEAQ (reference sequence). This CDR3 contains 14 residues. J gave up 2 bases and V 5 bases, and 5 bases lay outside the gene matches. The DNA of the CDR3 is TGTGCCAGCAGCGTAGACAGGGGTCCCTACGAGCAGTACTTC. It codes for CASSVDRGPYEQYF. Looking up the rest from reference TRBV7-9 and TRBJ2-7 gives the full variable domain: DTGVSQNPRHKITKRGQNVTFRCDPISEHNRLYWYRQTLGQGPEFLTYFQNEAQLEKSRLLSDRFSAERPKGSFSTLEIQRTEQGDSAMYLCASSVDRGPYEQYFGPGTRLTVT.

There are many counts of this clonotype. CDR3 region: CASSFRTSAGDTQYF. CDR3 in DNA: TGTGCCAGCAGTTTTAGGACTAGCGCCGGGGATACGCAGTATTTT. J is TRBJ2-3 and V is TRBV28; 9 positions match TRBD2. The ends lost 3 bases at V and 6 bases at J; junction bases unmatched: 7. This CDR3 region has 15 residues. Per the germline V gene, CDR1 is MDHEN and CDR2 is SYDVKM. Using reference TRBV28 and TRBJ2-3 for the parts outside the CDR3, the full variable domain is DVKVTQSSRYLVKRTGEKVFLECVQDMDHENMFWYRQDPGLGLRLIYFSYDVKMKEKGDIPEGYSVSREKKERFSLILESASTNQTSMYLCASSFRTSAGDTQYFGPGTRLTVL.

In its sample, this clonotype was seen a few times. V usage is TRBV6-1 and J usage is TRBJ2-3; the match to TRBD1 covers 7 bases. CDR1 and CDR2 (germline): MNHNS, SASEGT. The CDR3 runs to 17 residues. The V segment lost 5 bases and the J segment 1 base; nucleotides outside the gene matches: 12. DNA for the CDR3: TGTGCCAGCAGTCCTCAACTTAAGGGGGCCGGCACAGATACGCAGTATTTT. It yields the protein CASSPQLKGAGTDTQYF.

This clonotype was counted between two and nine times. The chain joins TRBV6-1 to TRBJ2-3; 12 bases line up with TRBD1. This CDR3 has 15 residues. V shed 6 bases, J shed 4 bases, and the junction held 5 bases outside the gene matches. The germline V gene has CDR1 MNHNS and CDR2 SASEGT. CDR3: CASRPGQGAADTQYF. CDR3 coding DNA: TGTGCCAGCAGACCGGGACAGGGGGCCGCAGATACGCAGTATTTT.

This clonotype has a handful of counts. The rearrangement links TRBV6-1 to TRBJ2-1; 10 bases agree with TRBD2. The CDR3 is made up of 14 amino acids. V lost 5 bases and J lost 9; bases outside the gene matches: 7. Germline V gene data show CDR1 as MNHNS and CDR2 as SASEGT. The CDR3 bases are TGTGCCAGCAGTTCTAGCGGGAGCTCACGTGAGCAGTTCTTC. It yields the protein CASSSSGSSREQFF.

This clonotype was recorded at least ten times. The chain recombines TRBV12-3 or TRBV12-4 with TRBJ1-1; D is ambiguous. The CDR3 is made up of 13 amino acids. V lost 8 bases and J 1 base, leaving 11 bases between the germline ends. CDR3 amino acids: CASGPRANTEAFF. In nucleotides, the CDR3 is TGTGCCAGCGGGCCGAGGGCGAACACTGAAGCTTTCTTT.

In its sample, this clonotype was seen many times. The V and J genes are TRBV20-1 and TRBJ2-5; D gene unclear. This CDR3 is 12 amino acids long. Germline V gives CDR1 DFQATT, CDR2 SNEGSKA (reference sequence). Trimming removed 0 bases from V and 4 bases from J, with 6 bases in between. CDR3 region: CSARDRRETQYF. Here the CDR3 DNA reads TGCAGTGCTAGAGATCGAAGAGAGACCCAGTACTTC.

The chain employs TRBV12-3 or TRBV12-4 and TRBJ2-3; TRBD1 aligns across 12 bases. V lost 5 bases to trimming and J lost 4 bases; unmatched junction nucleotides: 4. The CDR3 extends over 15 amino acids. This CDR3 is CASSGDRGRADTQYF. CDR3 DNA sequence: TGTGCCAGCAGTGGGGACAGGGGGCGCGCAGATACGCAGTATTTT.

This clonotype was observed many times. CDR3 sequence: CSAKGLAWESDTQYF. The CDR3 DNA sequence: TGCAGTGCTAAGGGACTAGCCTGGGAGTCAGATACGCAGTATTTT. This chain links TRBV20-1 with TRBJ2-3, with 9 bases matching TRBD2. The V gene end was trimmed by 4 bases and the J gene end by 4 bases; junction bases not matched to a gene: 9. This CDR3 has 15 residues. The V gene's germline CDR1 is DFQATT and CDR2 SNEGSKA (reference sequence).

This clonotype has a handful of counts. The genes are TRBV20-1 and TRBJ2-7, with D tentatively TRBD2 (7 bases). The CDR3 sequence is 14 residues long. Germline values: CDR1 DFQATT, CDR2 SNEGSKA (reference sequence). V was trimmed by 6 bases and J by 6 bases, leaving 21 bases between them. In DNA form, the CDR3 reads TGCAGTGCCCCCGGGGGGCAGGGTGGAAGCGAGCAGTACTTC. It specifies CSAPGGQGGSEQYF.